This T cell receptor (beta chain) was retrieved from a study of blood T cell repertoires in COVID-19. The CDR3 spans 13 residues. Trimming cost V 6 bases and J 4 bases, with 12 bases left between them. Turning to this clone: This CDR3 is also generated by other DNA sequences in the sample.

The assay was immunoSEQ multiplex PCR, and TCRdb's table has in-frame clones only and misses some. The sample has about 300,000 clones; roughly 90% are singletons. The rearrangement joins TRBV12-3 or TRBV12-4 to TRBJ1-2; possibly TRBD1 for D (6 bases). The receptor's source is a woman aged 25 to 39 with COVID-19, enrolled during active disease. The sample consisted of peripheral blood. The DNA of the CDR3 is TGTGCCAGCAGCCCCGGGGGGGCCTATGGCTACACCTTC. Protein product: CASSPGGAYGYTF.